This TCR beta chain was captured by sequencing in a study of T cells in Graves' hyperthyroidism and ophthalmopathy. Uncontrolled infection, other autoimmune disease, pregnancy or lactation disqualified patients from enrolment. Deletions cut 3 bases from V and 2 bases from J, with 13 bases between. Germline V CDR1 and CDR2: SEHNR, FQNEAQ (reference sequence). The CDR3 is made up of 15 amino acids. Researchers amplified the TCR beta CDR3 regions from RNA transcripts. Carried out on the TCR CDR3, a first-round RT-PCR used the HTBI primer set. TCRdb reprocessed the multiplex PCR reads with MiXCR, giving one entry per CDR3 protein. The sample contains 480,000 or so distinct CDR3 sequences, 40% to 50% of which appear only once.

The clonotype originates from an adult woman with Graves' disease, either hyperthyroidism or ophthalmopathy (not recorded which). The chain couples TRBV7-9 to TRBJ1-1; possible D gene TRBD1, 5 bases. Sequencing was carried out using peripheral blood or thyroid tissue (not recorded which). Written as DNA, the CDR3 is TGTGCCAGCAGCTTTTCCCAGGGCCCCAACACTGAAGCTTTCTTT. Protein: CASSFSQGPNTEAFF.